This T cell receptor beta chain emerged from a study of blood T cell repertoires in COVID-19. Study as a whole: Samples came from the United States, Italy and Spain, spanning acute and convalescent COVID-19. In each case, the material was cDNA or gDNA derived from T cells, B-cell-depleted T cells, or PBMCs.

CDR3 length equals 14 residues. Trimming took 0 bases from V and 6 from J; bases not matched to a gene: 1. Germline-derived CDR1 and CDR2 are MNHEY and SVGAGI. Authors' data handling: Estimation of nucleated cell counts relied on the amplification of reference gene primers. Using immunoSEQ multiplex PCR, the repertoire was profiled, and TCRdb retains in-frame clones only, with some absent. V, J and clone size are those of that table, while D and trimming were read from the DNA. The sample yields 50,000 to 55,000 clones, roughly 89% seen once. The V gene is TRBV6-5, the J gene TRBJ1-2; TRBD1 matches 10 bases. The sequencing sample was made of peripheral blood. This clonotype originated in a man aged 60-69 years with active COVID-19. The CDR3 protein is CASSYSTGGDGYTF. For the CDR3, the DNA is TGTGCCAGCAGTTACTCGACAGGGGGCGATGGCTACACCTTC.